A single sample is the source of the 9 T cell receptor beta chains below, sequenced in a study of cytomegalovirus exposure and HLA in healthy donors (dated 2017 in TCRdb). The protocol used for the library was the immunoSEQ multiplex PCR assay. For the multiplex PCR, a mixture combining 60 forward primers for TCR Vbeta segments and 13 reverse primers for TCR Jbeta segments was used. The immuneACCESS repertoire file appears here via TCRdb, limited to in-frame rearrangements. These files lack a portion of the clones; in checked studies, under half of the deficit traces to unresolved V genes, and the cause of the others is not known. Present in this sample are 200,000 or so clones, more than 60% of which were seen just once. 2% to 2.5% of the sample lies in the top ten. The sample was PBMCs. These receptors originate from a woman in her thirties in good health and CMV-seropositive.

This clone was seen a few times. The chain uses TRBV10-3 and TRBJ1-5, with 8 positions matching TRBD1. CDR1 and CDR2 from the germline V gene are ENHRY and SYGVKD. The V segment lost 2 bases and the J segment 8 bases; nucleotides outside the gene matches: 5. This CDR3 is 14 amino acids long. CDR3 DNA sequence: TGTGCCATCAGTGAGAAGCAGGGGGCAAAGCCCCAGCATTTT. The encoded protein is CAISEKQGAKPQHF.

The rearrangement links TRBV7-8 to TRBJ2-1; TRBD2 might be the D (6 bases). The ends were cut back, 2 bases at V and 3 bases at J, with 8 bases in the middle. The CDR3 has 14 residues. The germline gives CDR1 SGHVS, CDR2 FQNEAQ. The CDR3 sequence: CASSLTTSYNEQFF. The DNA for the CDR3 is TGTGCCAGCAGCTTAACGACTAGCTACAATGAGCAGTTCTTC.

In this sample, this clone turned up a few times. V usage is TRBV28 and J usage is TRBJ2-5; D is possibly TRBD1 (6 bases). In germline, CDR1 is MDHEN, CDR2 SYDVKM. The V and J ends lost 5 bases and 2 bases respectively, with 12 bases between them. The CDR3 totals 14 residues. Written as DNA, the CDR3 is TGTGCCAGCAGTCTTTTCAGGGGACAAGAGACCCAGTACTTC. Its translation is CASSLFRGQETQYF.

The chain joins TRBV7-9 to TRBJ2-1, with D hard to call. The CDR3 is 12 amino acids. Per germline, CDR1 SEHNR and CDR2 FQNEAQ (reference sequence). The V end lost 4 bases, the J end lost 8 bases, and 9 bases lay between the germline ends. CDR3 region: CASSSGFYEQFF. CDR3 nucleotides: TGTGCCAGCAGCTCAGGTTTCTATGAGCAGTTCTTC.

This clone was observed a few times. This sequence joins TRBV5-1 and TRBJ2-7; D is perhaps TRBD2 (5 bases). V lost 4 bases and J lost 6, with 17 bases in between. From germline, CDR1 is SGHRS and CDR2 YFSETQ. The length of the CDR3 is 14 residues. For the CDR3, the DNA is TGCGCCAGCAGCGAGGCCGTCGGGAAACTCGAGCAGTACTTC. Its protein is CASSEAVGKLEQYF.

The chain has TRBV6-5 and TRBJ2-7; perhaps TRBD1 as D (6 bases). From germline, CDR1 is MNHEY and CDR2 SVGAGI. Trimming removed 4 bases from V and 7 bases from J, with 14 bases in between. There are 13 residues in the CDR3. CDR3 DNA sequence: TGTGCCAGCAGTTCAGGGGAACTAGGAGAGCAGTACTTC. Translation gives CASSSGELGEQYF.

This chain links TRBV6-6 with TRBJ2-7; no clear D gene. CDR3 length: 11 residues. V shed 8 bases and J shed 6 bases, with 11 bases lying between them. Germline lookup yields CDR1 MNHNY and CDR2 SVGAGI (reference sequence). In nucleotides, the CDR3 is TGTGCCAGCGTAAACAACCTCGAGCAGTACTTC. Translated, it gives CASVNNLEQYF.

The chain's CDR3 is CASSDAIGGREQFF. For the CDR3, the DNA is TGTGCCAGCAGCGATGCTATCGGGGGGCGTGAGCAGTTCTTC. The chain carries TRBV5-6 and TRBJ2-1; TRBD2 might be the D (7 bases). Germline V CDR1 and CDR2: SGHDT, YYEEEE. The CDR3 totals 14 residues. V was cut by 4 bases and J by 9 bases, with 17 bases left in between.

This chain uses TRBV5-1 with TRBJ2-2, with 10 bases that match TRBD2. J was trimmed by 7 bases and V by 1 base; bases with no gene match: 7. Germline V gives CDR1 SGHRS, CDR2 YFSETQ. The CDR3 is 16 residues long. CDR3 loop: CASSLPAGGPGGELFF. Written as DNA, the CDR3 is TGCGCCAGCAGCTTGCCAGCGGGAGGGCCGGGCGGGGAGCTGTTTTTT.